Each of the 17 T cell receptor beta chains below was sequenced from the same sample in a study of blood T cell repertoires in COVID-19. Clones were sequenced by immunoSEQ multiplex PCR, and TCRdb holds only the in-frame ones, with some missing. The sample has under 500,000 clones, more than 80% seen once. Sequencing was performed on PBMCs or T cells enriched from blood (not recorded which). These receptors came from a man aged 25 to 45 who had recovered from COVID-19.

This chain links TRBV12-3 or TRBV12-4 with TRBJ2-5, with no clear D. With 5 bases removed from V and 2 bases from J, the gap between germline ends came to 6 bases. The CDR3 has 12 amino acids. CDR3 loop: CASSQRQETQYF. In nucleotides, the CDR3 is TGTGCCAGCAGTCAGCGTCAAGAGACCCAGTACTTC.

J is TRBJ1-4 and V is TRBV30; the D is unclear. Trimming removed 5 bases at V and 6 bases at J, with 16 bases between. This CDR3 is built from 14 residues. CDR1 is GTSNPN, CDR2 SVGIG, per germline (reference sequence). The CDR3 spells CAWDMGQTDEKLFF. CDR3 DNA sequence: TGTGCCTGGGACATGGGCCAGACCGATGAAAAACTGTTTTTT.

This chain connects TRBV29-1 to TRBJ1-1; D is unresolved. The CDR3 is made up of 13 amino acids. The germline CDR1 and CDR2 sequences are SQVTM and ANQGSEA. Deletions cut 5 bases from V and 0 bases from J, with 10 bases between. CDR3 region: CSVRHFMNTEAFF. The CDR3 bases are TGCAGCGTTAGACACTTCATGAACACTGAAGCTTTCTTT.

The chain carries TRBV6-2 or TRBV6-3 and TRBJ2-1; D gene ambiguous. Trimming stripped 3 bases from V and 4 bases from J, with 16 bases between. CDR3 size: 16 residues. CDR1 and CDR2 from the germline V gene are MNHEY and SVGEGT. The chain's CDR3 is CASSYLSRARYNEQFF. CDR3 coding DNA: TGTGCCAGCAGTTATCTGTCCCGAGCGAGATACAATGAGCAGTTCTTC.

The rearrangement uses TRBV25-1 and TRBJ1-6; 8 nucleotides match TRBD1. Germline V gives CDR1 MGHDK, CDR2 SYGVNS. Unmatched junction bases numbered 5, after V lost 3 bases and J lost 4 bases. The CDR3 contains 16 residues. The CDR3 region has the DNA TGTGCCAGCAGTGAGGCAGGGGGCGGTTATAATTCACCCCTCCACTTT. Its translation is CASSEAGGGYNSPLHF.

V is TRBV28 and J is TRBJ2-7; a weak D match, TRBD1 (5 bases). The germline V gene encodes CDR1 MDHEN and CDR2 SYDVKM. Trimming shortened V by 3 bases and J by 1 base, and 16 bases separated the two germline ends. CDR3 length equals 16 residues. The CDR3 region is CASSFSRQGPSYEQYF. The CDR3 nucleotides are TGTGCCAGCAGTTTTAGTCGGCAGGGTCCTTCCTACGAGCAGTACTTC.

The CDR3 nucleotides read TGTGCCAGCAGTTTATCCCCAGCTGAAGCTTTCTTT. The encoded protein is CASSLSPAEAFF. This rearrangement joins TRBV28 to TRBJ1-1; D is ambiguous. Trimming left V 1 base short and J 6 bases short, with 6 bases between. CDR3 length: 12 residues. Germline CDR1 MDHEN, CDR2 SYDVKM. Together with reference TRBV28 and TRBJ1-1, the CDR3 gives the full variable domain: DVKVTQSSRYLVKRTGEKVFLECVQDMDHENMFWYRQDPGLGLRLIYFSYDVKMKEKGDIPEGYSVSREKKERFSLILESASTNQTSMYLCASSLSPAEAFFGQGTRLTVV.

This chain joins TRBV18 and TRBJ2-1; 12 nucleotides agree with TRBD2. This CDR3 spans 15 amino acids. Germline V gene data show CDR1 as KGHSH and CDR2 as LQKENI. V dropped 5 bases and J dropped 9; count of bases not matched to a gene: 8. CDR3 nucleotides: TGTGCCAGCTCAGCTGGGACTAGCGGGCAAAGTGAGCAGTTCTTC. Translating gives CASSAGTSGQSEQFF.

The rearrangement joins TRBV11-2 to TRBJ2-7; tentatively, D is TRBD1 (6 bases). The germline V gene has CDR1 SGHAT and CDR2 FQNNGV. The CDR3 extends over 15 amino acids. The V end lost 4 bases, the J end lost 3 bases, and 16 bases lay between the germline ends. The CDR3 bases are TGTGCCAGCAGCTCGGGACACCAGGAATACTACGAGCAGTACTTC. Its translation: CASSSGHQEYYEQYF.

J is TRBJ1-6 and V is TRBV2, with a possible D match to TRBD1 (5 bases). Per germline, CDR1 SNHLY and CDR2 FYNNEI. This CDR3 spans 14 amino acids. V was clipped by 6 bases and J by 7 bases, with 13 bases between them. The CDR3 DNA reads as TGTGCCAGCAGAGAGACAGCCGTGAATTCACCCCTCCACTTT. This codes for CASRETAVNSPLHF.

This chain links TRBV6-5 with TRBJ1-5; D unresolved. CDR3 length: 15 residues. Trimming pared 6 bases from V and 2 bases from J, leaving 14 bases between. The germline CDR1 and CDR2 sequences are MNHEY and SVGAGI. The chain's CDR3 is CASSRELSGNQPQHF. The CDR3 DNA sequence: TGTGCCAGCAGCCGGGAACTTTCGGGCAATCAGCCCCAGCATTTT.

This rearrangement joins TRBV28 to TRBJ1-6, with D perhaps matching TRBD1 (5 bases). The V end lost 7 bases, the J end lost 6 bases, and 10 bases lay between the germline ends. Germline V gene data show CDR1 as MDHEN and CDR2 as SYDVKM. The CDR3 is made up of 13 amino acids. The CDR3 loop reads CASKAQANSPLHF. CDR3 sequence (DNA): TGTGCCAGCAAGGCACAGGCTAATTCACCCCTCCACTTT.

The genes are TRBV10-2 and TRBJ2-7; D call uncertain. V was trimmed by 6 bases and J by 4 bases, leaving 7 bases between them. CDR1 and CDR2 (germline): WSHSY, SAAADI. The CDR3 sequence is 11 residues long. The CDR3 region is CASSSVYEQYF. The DNA for the CDR3 is TGCGCCAGCAGCTCAGTGTACGAGCAGTACTTC.

This sequence joins TRBV7-8 and TRBJ2-3, with 7 bases fitting TRBD2. The CDR3 runs to 17 residues. V dropped 5 bases and J dropped 2; count of bases not matched to a gene: 13. Germline V gene lookup returns CDR1 SGHVS and CDR2 FQNEAQ. The CDR3 is CASSLGAGAGLTDTQYF. CDR3 nucleotide sequence: TGTGCCAGCAGCCTGGGTGCGGGAGCGGGACTCACAGATACGCAGTATTTT. The entire variable domain, with the rest obtained from reference TRBV7-8 and TRBJ2-3, is as follows: GAGVSQSPRYKVAKRGQDVALRCDPISGHVSLFWYQQALGQGPEFLTYFQNEAQLDKSGLPSDRFFAERPEGSVSTLKIQRTQQEDSAVYLCASSLGAGAGLTDTQYFGPGTRLTVL.

The rearrangement joins TRBV11-2 to TRBJ1-1; D gene unclear. CDR3 size: 13 residues. Trimming stripped 1 base from V and 3 bases from J, with 6 bases between. CDR1 is SGHAT, CDR2 FQNNGV, per germline. This CDR3 reads CASSLGGHTEAFF. The DNA of the CDR3 is TGTGCCAGCAGCTTAGGCGGGCACACTGAAGCTTTCTTT.

This chain uses TRBV2 with TRBJ2-7, with TRBD2 matching 7 bases. The CDR3 sequence is 12 residues long. In germline, CDR1 is SNHLY, CDR2 FYNNEI. Trimming took 8 bases from V and 5 from J; bases not matched to a gene: 6. This chain's CDR3 is CASRGEYHEQYF. Written as DNA, the CDR3 is TGTGCCAGCCGGGGGGAGTATCACGAGCAGTACTTC.

The chain carries TRBV30 and TRBJ2-7, with TRBD2 identical over 8 bases. This CDR3 is built from 16 residues. V lost 4 bases to trimming and J lost 0 bases; unmatched junction nucleotides: 11. Germline-derived CDR1 and CDR2 are GTSNPN and SVGIG (reference sequence). The DNA for the CDR3 is TGTGCCTGGAAGGTCATGGGGAGCGGGAGCTCCTACGAGCAGTACTTC. This sequence encodes CAWKVMGSGSSYEQYF.